This paragraph covers one T cell receptor beta chain sequence. Its antigen is as yet unknown. The data were taken from a study of regulatory T cells in long-lasting Graves disease. Notes on the study in general: Peripheral blood, not thyroid tissue, was the sole material studied.

Time point here: newly diagnosed GD, antithyroid drugs for less than 3 months. PBMC-extracted RNA yielded the TCR library. Building the TCR beta libraries relied on iRepertoire HTBI primers, and CDR3 regions underwent Arm-PCR. MiXCR, applied by TCRdb to the multiplex PCR reads, yields one record per CDR3 protein. The repertoire holds hundreds of thousands of distinct CDR3 sequences, with 15% to 20% as singletons. The CDR3 has 16 amino acids. V was shortened by 2 bases and J by 3 bases, with 11 bases between the two germline ends. CDR1 is MDHEN, CDR2 SYDVKM, per germline. This same sample was also taken into another study, of T cells in Graves' hyperthyroidism and ophthalmopathy.

The sequence was obtained from a young woman with Graves disease. The sample consisted of peripheral blood mononuclear cells (PBMCs), taken at new diagnosis, from a patient treated with antithyroid drugs. The chain employs TRBV28 and TRBJ2-6; D may correspond to TRBD1 or TRBD2 (6 bases each). CDR3 loop: CASSLGGTFGANVLTF. CDR3 in DNA: TGTGCCAGCAGTTTAGGGGGGACATTTGGGGCCAACGTCCTGACTTTC. Together with reference TRBV28 and TRBJ2-6, the CDR3 gives the full variable domain: DVKVTQSSRYLVKRTGEKVFLECVQDMDHENMFWYRQDPGLGLRLIYFSYDVKMKEKGDIPEGYSVSREKKERFSLILESASTNQTSMYLCASSLGGTFGANVLTFGAGSRLTVL.